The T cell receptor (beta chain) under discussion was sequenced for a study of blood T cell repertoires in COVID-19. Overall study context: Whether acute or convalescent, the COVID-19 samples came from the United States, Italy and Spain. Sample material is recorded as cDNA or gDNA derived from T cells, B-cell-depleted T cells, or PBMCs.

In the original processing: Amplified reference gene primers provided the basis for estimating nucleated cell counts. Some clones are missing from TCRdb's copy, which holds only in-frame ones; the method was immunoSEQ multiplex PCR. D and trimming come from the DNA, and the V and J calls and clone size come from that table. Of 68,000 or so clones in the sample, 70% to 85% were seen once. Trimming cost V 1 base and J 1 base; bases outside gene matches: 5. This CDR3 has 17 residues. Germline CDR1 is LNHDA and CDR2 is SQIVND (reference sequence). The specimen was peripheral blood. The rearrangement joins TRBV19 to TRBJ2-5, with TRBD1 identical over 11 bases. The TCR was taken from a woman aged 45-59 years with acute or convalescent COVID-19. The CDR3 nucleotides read TGTGCCAGTAGTATAGCCGGGACAGGGGGGCCCCAAGAGACCCAGTACTTC. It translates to CASSIAGTGGPQETQYF.